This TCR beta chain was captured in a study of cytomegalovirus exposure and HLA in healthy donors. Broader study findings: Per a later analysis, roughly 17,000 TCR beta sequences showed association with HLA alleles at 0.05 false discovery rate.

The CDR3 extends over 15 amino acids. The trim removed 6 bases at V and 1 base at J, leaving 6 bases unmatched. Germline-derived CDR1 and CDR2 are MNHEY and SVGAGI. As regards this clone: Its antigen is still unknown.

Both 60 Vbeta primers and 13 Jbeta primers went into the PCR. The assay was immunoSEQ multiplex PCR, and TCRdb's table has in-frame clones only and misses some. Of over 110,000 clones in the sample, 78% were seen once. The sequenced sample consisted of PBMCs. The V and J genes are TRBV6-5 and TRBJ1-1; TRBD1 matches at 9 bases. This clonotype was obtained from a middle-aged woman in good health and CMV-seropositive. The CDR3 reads CASRPPGQGNTEAFF. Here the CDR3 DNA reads TGTGCCAGCAGACCTCCGGGACAGGGGAACACTGAAGCTTTCTTT.